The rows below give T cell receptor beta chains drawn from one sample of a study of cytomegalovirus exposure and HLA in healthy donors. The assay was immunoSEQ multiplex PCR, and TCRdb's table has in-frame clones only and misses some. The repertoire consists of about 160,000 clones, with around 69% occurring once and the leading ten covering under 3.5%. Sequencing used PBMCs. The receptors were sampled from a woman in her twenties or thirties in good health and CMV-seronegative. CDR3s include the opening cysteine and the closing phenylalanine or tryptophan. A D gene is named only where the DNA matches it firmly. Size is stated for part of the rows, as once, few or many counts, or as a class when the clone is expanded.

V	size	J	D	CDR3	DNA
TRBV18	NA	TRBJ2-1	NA	CASSSDSTYNEQFF	TGTGCCAGCTCATCGGACAGCACCTACAATGAGCAGTTCTTC
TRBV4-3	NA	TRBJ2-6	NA	CASSSDPYGANVLTF	TGCGCCAGCAGCAGCGACCCATACGGGGCCAACGTCCTGACTTTC
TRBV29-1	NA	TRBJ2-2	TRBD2	CSVGRAGGPYTGELFF	TGCAGCGTGGGCCGGGCGGGAGGGCCCTATACCGGGGAGCTGTTTTTT
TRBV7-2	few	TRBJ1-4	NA	CASSWTSEELFF	TGTGCCAGCAGCTGGACATCCGAGGAACTGTTTTTT
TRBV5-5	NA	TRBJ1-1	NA	CASSLALTPDTEAFF	TGTGCCAGCAGCTTGGCACTCACCCCGGACACTGAAGCTTTCTTT
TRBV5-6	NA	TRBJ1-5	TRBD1	CASSFYDRGIQPQHF	TGTGCCAGCAGCTTCTACGACAGGGGGATTCAGCCCCAGCATTTT
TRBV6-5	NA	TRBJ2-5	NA	CASSYLRAETQYF	TGTGCCAGCAGTTATTTGCGGGCGGAGACCCAGTACTTC
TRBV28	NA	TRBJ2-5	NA	CASSSRRGSDQETQYF	TGTGCCAGCAGTAGCCGCCGGGGGTCCGACCAAGAGACCCAGTACTTC
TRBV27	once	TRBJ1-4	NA	CASSPRRTNEKLFF	TGTGCCAGCAGTCCACGGAGGACTAATGAAAAACTGTTTTTT
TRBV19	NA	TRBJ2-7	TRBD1	CASSIGQGAYEQYF	TGTGCCAGTAGTATCGGACAGGGGGCTTACGAGCAGTACTTC
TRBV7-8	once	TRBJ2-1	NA	CASSSERAYNEQFF	TGTGCCAGCAGCTCCGAACGCGCGTACAATGAGCAGTTCTTC
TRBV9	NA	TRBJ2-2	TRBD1	CASSTGGQNTGELFF	TGTGCCAGCAGCACAGGGGGGCAGAACACCGGGGAGCTGTTTTTT
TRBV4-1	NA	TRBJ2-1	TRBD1	CASSQERGPQGNNEQFF	TGCGCCAGCAGCCAAGAGAGGGGGCCGCAGGGAAACAATGAGCAGTTCTTC
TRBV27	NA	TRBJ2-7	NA	CASSLKGSGVEQYF	TGTGCCAGCAGTTTAAAAGGGTCGGGGGTCGAGCAGTACTTC
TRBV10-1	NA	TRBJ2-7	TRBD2	CASSEREAGGLPYEQYF	TGCGCCAGCAGCGAGCGGGAGGCGGGAGGGTTACCTTACGAGCAGTACTTC
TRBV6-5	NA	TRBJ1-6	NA	CASSYGGGNSPLHF	TGTGCCAGCAGTTACGGGGGGGGAAATTCACCCCTCCACTTT
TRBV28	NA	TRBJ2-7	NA	CASGGFAEYEQYF	TGTGCCAGCGGGGGCTTTGCAGAATACGAGCAGTACTTC
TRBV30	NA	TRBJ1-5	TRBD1	CAWQDQGQWNQPQHF	TGTGCCTGGCAGGACCAGGGACAGTGGAATCAGCCCCAGCATTTT
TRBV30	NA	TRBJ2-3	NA	CAWRGVASTDTQYF	TGTGCCTGGAGAGGGGTTGCCAGCACAGATACGCAGTATTTT
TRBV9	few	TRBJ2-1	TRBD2	CASGLAGYNEQFF	TGTGCCAGCGGACTAGCGGGATACAATGAGCAGTTCTTC
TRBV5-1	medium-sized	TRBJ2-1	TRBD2	CASSVSGGFNEQFF	TGCGCCAGCAGTGTCAGCGGGGGGTTCAATGAGCAGTTCTTC
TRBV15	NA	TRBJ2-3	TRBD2	CATSRGGGAYTDTQYF	TGTGCCACCAGCAGAGGCGGGGGTGCTTACACAGATACGCAGTATTTT
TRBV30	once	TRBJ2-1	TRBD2	CAWSLQRGLAVSYNEQFF	TGTGCCTGGAGTCTTCAGCGGGGACTAGCGGTGAGCTACAATGAGCAGTTCTTC